This passage covers 22 T cell receptor beta chains from one sample sequenced in a study of cytomegalovirus exposure and HLA in healthy donors. The PCR employed 60 Vbeta primers together with 13 Jbeta primers. The protocol was immunoSEQ multiplex PCR, while the TCRdb copy is restricted to in-frame clones and leaves out a portion. Among 110,000 to 150,000 clones listed, roughly 9.7% were seen once. Sequencing used PBMCs. Every receptor here comes from a man aged 50-60 years in good health and CMV-seronegative.

The rearrangement links TRBV28 to TRBJ2-7, with a tentative D call TRBD1 (5 bases). Trimming took off 0 bases at V and 6 bases at J, with 6 bases between the two ends. The CDR3 contains 12 residues. CDR1 MDHEN and CDR2 SYDVKM come from the germline V gene. The chain's CDR3 is CASSLWGREQYF. CDR3 coding DNA: TGTGCCAGCAGTTTATGGGGGCGCGAGCAGTACTTC.

This sequence joins TRBV5-1 and TRBJ1-2, with 7 bases aligning to TRBD1. J was trimmed by 0 bases and V by 6 bases; bases with no gene match: 8. This CDR3 spans 15 amino acids. Germline CDR1 reads SGHRS; CDR2 reads YFSETQ. The CDR3 spells CASTQSGGSNYGYTF. The DNA of the CDR3 is TGCGCCAGCACCCAGTCAGGGGGTTCTAACTATGGCTACACCTTC.

The chain joins TRBV5-6 to TRBJ2-5; possibly TRBD2 for D (5 bases). Per the germline V gene, CDR1 is SGHDT and CDR2 is YYEEEE. The CDR3 is 15 amino acids. Trimming shortened V by 5 bases and J by 3 bases, and 17 bases separated the two germline ends. The CDR3 region is CASRGFDRREETQYF. DNA for the CDR3: TGTGCCAGCAGAGGATTTGATCGGCGGGAAGAGACCCAGTACTTC.

There are a few counts of this clone. The rearrangement uses TRBV11-2 and TRBJ2-6, with unresolved D. The CDR3 covers 14 residues. Trimming stripped 1 base from V and 3 bases from J, with 4 bases between. Germline CDR1 reads SGHAT; CDR2 reads FQNNGV. DNA for the CDR3: TGTGCCAGCAGCTTAGTAGTTGGGGCCAACGTCCTGACTTTC. It translates to CASSLVVGANVLTF.

The J gene is TRBJ2-7, the V gene TRBV10-1; 8 bases fit TRBD1. This CDR3 region has 14 residues. Germline V lookup: CDR1 WNHNN, CDR2 SYGVQD (reference sequence). The V gene end was trimmed by 3 bases and the J gene end by 2 bases; junction bases not matched to a gene: 3. The CDR3 spells CASSDRQGTYEQYF. In DNA form, the CDR3 reads TGCGCCAGCAGTGATCGACAGGGGACCTACGAGCAGTACTTC.

This clone has a handful of counts. V and J are TRBV5-3 and TRBJ2-3, with a possible D match to TRBD2 (6 bases). TRBV5-3 belongs to the ORF category, with a function that is uncertain. Trimming stripped 4 bases from V and 2 bases from J, with 17 bases between. CDR3 length: 16 amino acids. CDR3 in DNA: TGTGCCAGAAGCGGAAATCGGCGGGGTTACACAGATACGCAGTATTTT. Its protein is CARSGNRRGYTDTQYF.

This clone was seen only a few times. J is TRBJ1-4 and V is TRBV7-3, with D tentatively TRBD1 (5 bases). Germline-derived CDR1 and CDR2 are SGHTA and FQGTGA. Deletions cut 10 bases from V and 4 bases from J, with 16 bases between. The CDR3 consists of 14 residues. As DNA, the CDR3 is TGTGCCACTTCCCGTGGGGGACTTAATGAAAAACTGTTTTTT. This translates into CATSRGGLNEKLFF. Drawing the rest from reference TRBV7-3 and TRBJ1-4, the complete variable domain is GAGVSQTPSNKVTEKGKYVELRCDPISGHTALYWYRQSLGQGPEFLIYFQGTGAADDSGLPNDRFFAVRPEGSVSTLKIQRTERGDSAVYLCATSRGGLNEKLFFGSGTQLSVL.

The chain links TRBV19 to TRBJ1-5; no firm D call. V shed 2 bases and J shed 5 bases, with 7 bases lying between them. The CDR3 has 13 residues. Germline assignment: CDR1 LNHDA and CDR2 SQIVND (reference sequence). The CDR3 sequence is CASSIFRDQPQHF. For the CDR3, the DNA is TGTGCCAGTAGTATATTCCGGGATCAGCCCCAGCATTTT.

The rearrangement uses TRBV18 and TRBJ2-7; no definite D call. Germline-derived CDR1 and CDR2 are KGHSH and LQKENI. V lost 4 bases, J lost 8 bases, and 15 bases lay in between. This CDR3 has 13 residues. The CDR3 loop is CASSLGSSEKQYF. The CDR3 DNA reads TGTGCCAGCTCACTTGGCAGCTCGGAGAAGCAGTACTTC.

The chain carries TRBV11-2 and TRBJ2-7; D gene unclear. This CDR3 spans 11 amino acids. Germline-derived CDR1 and CDR2 are SGHAT and FQNNGV. The V and J ends lost 5 bases and 6 bases respectively, with 8 bases between them. The CDR3 DNA sequence: TGTGCCAGCAGCCTCGGTCGCGAGCAGTACTTC. It specifies CASSLGREQYF.

This clone was recorded a few times. The V and J genes are TRBV6-1 and TRBJ2-6, with 7 nucleotides matching TRBD1. Unmatched junction bases numbered 3, after V lost 6 bases and J lost 4 bases. This CDR3 has 14 amino acids. Germline V gives CDR1 MNHNS, CDR2 SASEGT. CDR3 sequence: CASRQGFGANVLTF. The CDR3 DNA follows: TGTGCCAGCAGACAGGGGTTCGGGGCCAACGTCCTGACTTTC.

The chain employs TRBV29-1 and TRBJ2-1; 11 bases line up with TRBD1. CDR3 length: 16 amino acids. Germline assignment: CDR1 SQVTM and CDR2 ANQGSEA. V was pared by 3 bases and J by 8 bases, with 12 bases of the junction left unmatched. The CDR3: CSVEGTDRGREDEQFF. CDR3 in DNA: TGCAGCGTTGAGGGGACGGACAGGGGGCGCGAGGATGAGCAGTTCTTC.

This clone came up a few times. This chain connects TRBV5-1 to TRBJ2-7; D is possibly TRBD2 (5 bases). The V and J ends lost 0 bases and 2 bases respectively, with 15 bases between them. The CDR3 sequence is 16 residues long. The germline gives CDR1 SGHRS, CDR2 YFSETQ. This CDR3 reads CASSLEGAAPTYEQYF. DNA of the CDR3: TGCGCCAGCAGCTTGGAGGGAGCTGCGCCCACCTACGAGCAGTACTTC.

This clone came up a few times. The rearrangement links TRBV11-2 to TRBJ1-1; no clear D gene. The CDR3 spans 17 residues. V was trimmed by 0 bases and J by 2 bases, leaving 16 bases between them. Germline V CDR1 and CDR2: SGHAT, FQNNGV. This CDR3 reads CASSLDSGSTLNTEAFF. CDR3 bases: TGTGCCAGCAGCTTAGATTCGGGTAGTACCTTAAACACTGAAGCTTTCTTT.

This clone occurred a few times. This chain joins TRBV28 and TRBJ1-1; D uncertain. Deletions cut 6 bases from V and 1 base from J, with 15 bases between. CDR3 size: 15 residues. CDR1 MDHEN and CDR2 SYDVKM come from the germline V gene. Here the CDR3 reads CASSRTPRGNTEAFF. The CDR3 DNA reads as TGTGCCAGCAGCCGAACTCCGCGGGGGAACACTGAAGCTTTCTTT.

The rearrangement links TRBV5-1 to TRBJ1-1; D remains ambiguous. CDR1 and CDR2 (germline): SGHRS, YFSETQ. The V and J ends lost 1 base and 0 bases respectively, with 7 bases between them. This CDR3 has 14 residues. The CDR3 protein is CASSLYSLNTEAFF. The CDR3 nucleotides are TGCGCCAGCAGCTTGTACAGTTTGAACACTGAAGCTTTCTTT.

This clone was counted a few times. The chain carries TRBV29-1 and TRBJ1-1; D is possibly TRBD1 (6 bases). Trimming removed 5 bases from V and 3 bases from J, with 13 bases in between. The CDR3 spans 13 residues. Germline-derived CDR1 and CDR2 are SQVTM and ANQGSEA. The CDR3 DNA reads as TGCAGCGTTAAACAGGGAGGGGACACTGAAGCTTTCTTT. This encodes CSVKQGGDTEAFF.

This clone showed up many times. V gene TRBV6-6 combines with J gene TRBJ2-2; no firm D call. Per the germline V gene, CDR1 is MNHNY and CDR2 is SVGAGI (reference sequence). The germline V and J ends were trimmed by 2 bases and 8 bases, with 6 bases remaining between them. The CDR3 has 12 amino acids. The CDR3 is CASSYESGELFF. The CDR3, as DNA: TGTGCCAGCAGTTACGAGTCTGGGGAGCTGTTTTTT.

The chain combines TRBV2 with TRBJ2-5, with D maybe TRBD1 (6 bases). Trimming removed 5 bases at V and 4 bases at J, with 11 bases between. CDR1 SNHLY and CDR2 FYNNEI come from the germline V gene. The CDR3 has 13 residues. In nucleotides, the CDR3 is TGTGCCAGCAGTACAGGGTTGGGAGAGACCCAGTACTTC. This sequence encodes CASSTGLGETQYF.

The chain carries TRBV7-3 and TRBJ2-1; 7 bases are a match to TRBD2. Germline V lookup: CDR1 SGHTA, CDR2 FQGTGA. V trimming: 4 bases; J trimming: 0 bases; junction bases outside the gene matches: 3. The CDR3 is 15 residues long. The CDR3 protein is CASSSLAGSYNEQFF. CDR3 nucleotides: TGTGCCAGCAGCTCCTTAGCGGGCTCCTACAATGAGCAGTTCTTC.

The J gene is TRBJ1-4, the V gene TRBV7-9, with 8 bases aligning to TRBD1. This CDR3 has 14 residues. Per the germline V gene, CDR1 is SEHNR and CDR2 is FQNEAQ (reference sequence). V shed 10 bases and J 8 bases; nucleotides not matched to a gene: 12. The chain's CDR3 is CATTLGTGGEKLFF. CDR3 coding DNA: TGTGCCACCACGTTGGGGACAGGAGGGGAAAAACTGTTTTTT.

V usage is TRBV12-5 and J usage is TRBJ1-5, with 7 bases lining up with TRBD1. V lost 6 bases to trimming and J lost 4 bases; unmatched junction nucleotides: 6. This CDR3 region has 14 residues. Germline values: CDR1 LGHNT, CDR2 FRNRAP. CDR3 protein: CASGPGTENQPQHF. As DNA, the CDR3 is TGTGCTAGTGGACCGGGGACAGAAAATCAGCCCCAGCATTTT. The full variable domain, with the rest looked up from reference TRBV12-5 and TRBJ1-5, is DARVTQTPRHKVTEMGQEVTMRCQPILGHNTVFWYRQTMMQGLELLAYFRNRAPLDDSGMPKDRFSAEMPDATLATLKIQPSEPRDSAVYFCASGPGTENQPQHFGDGTRLSIL.